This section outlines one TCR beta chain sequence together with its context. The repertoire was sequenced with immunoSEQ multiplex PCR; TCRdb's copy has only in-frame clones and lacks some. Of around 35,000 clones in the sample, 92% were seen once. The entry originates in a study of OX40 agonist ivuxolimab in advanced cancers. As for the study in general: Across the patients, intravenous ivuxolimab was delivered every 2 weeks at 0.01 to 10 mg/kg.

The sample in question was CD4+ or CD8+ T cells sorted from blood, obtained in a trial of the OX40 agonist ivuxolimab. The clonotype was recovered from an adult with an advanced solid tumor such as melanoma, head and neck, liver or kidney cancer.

The CDR3 region has the DNA TGTGCCAGCAGCGTATCCGGACAGTCTAGCTCCTACAATGAGCAGTTCTTC. Its translation: CASSVSGQSSSYNEQFF. The rearrangement links TRBV9 to TRBJ2-1, with a possible D match to TRBD1 (6 bases). Looked up from germline, CDR1 is SGDLS and CDR2 is YYNGEE. The length of the CDR3 is 17 residues. Deletions cut 1 base from V and 0 bases from J, with 14 bases between.